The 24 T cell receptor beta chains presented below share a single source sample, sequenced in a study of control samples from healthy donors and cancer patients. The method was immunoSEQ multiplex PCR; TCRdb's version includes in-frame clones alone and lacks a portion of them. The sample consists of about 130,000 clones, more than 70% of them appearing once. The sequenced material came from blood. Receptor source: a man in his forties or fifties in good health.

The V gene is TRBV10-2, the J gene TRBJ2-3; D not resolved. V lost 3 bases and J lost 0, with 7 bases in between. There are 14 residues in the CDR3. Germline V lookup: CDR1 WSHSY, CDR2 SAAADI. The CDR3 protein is CASSDSSSTDTQYF. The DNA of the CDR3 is TGCGCCAGCAGTGACAGCTCTAGCACAGATACGCAGTATTTT.

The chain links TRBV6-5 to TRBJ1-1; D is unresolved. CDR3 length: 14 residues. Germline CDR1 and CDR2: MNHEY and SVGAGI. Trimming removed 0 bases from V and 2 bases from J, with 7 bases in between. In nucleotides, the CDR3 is TGTGCCAGCAGTTACTCGGGCAGTAACACTGAAGCTTTCTTT. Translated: CASSYSGSNTEAFF.

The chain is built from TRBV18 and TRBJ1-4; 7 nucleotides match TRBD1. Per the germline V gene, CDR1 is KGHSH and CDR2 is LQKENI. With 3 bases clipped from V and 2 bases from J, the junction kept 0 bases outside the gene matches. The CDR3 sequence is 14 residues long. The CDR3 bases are TGTGCCAGCTCACCGGACAGGACTAATGAAAAACTGTTTTTT. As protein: CASSPDRTNEKLFF.

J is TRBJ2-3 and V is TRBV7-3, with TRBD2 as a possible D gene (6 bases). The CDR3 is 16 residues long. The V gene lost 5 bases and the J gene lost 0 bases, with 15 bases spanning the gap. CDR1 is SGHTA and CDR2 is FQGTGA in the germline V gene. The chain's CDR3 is CASSRGVGTSTDTQYF. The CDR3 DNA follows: TGTGCCAGCAGCCGAGGGGTAGGGACTAGCACAGATACGCAGTATTTT.

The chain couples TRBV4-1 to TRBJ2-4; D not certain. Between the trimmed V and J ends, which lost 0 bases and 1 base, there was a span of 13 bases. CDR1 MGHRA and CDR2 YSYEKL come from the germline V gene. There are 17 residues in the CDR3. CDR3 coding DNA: TGCGCCAGCAGCCAAGATACGGTCTCACGGGCCAAAAACATTCAGTACTTC. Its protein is CASSQDTVSRAKNIQYF.

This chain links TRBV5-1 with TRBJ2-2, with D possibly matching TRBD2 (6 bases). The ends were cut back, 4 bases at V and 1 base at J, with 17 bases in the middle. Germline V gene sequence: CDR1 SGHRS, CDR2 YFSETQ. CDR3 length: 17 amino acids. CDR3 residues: CASSGARGSGNTGELFF. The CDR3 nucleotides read TGCGCCAGCAGCGGGGCCCGCGGTAGCGGGAACACCGGGGAGCTGTTTTTT.

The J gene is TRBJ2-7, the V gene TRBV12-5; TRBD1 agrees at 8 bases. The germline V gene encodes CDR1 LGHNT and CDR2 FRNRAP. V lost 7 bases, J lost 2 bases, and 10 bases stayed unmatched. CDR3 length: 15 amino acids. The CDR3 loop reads CASDSPRGRPYEQYF. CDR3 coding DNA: TGTGCTAGTGATTCCCCCAGGGGGCGCCCCTACGAGCAGTACTTC.

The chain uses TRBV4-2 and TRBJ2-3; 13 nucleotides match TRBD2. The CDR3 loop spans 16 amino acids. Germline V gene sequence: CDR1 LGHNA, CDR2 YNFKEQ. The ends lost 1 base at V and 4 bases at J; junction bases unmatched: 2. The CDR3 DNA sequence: TGTGCCAGCAGCCAAGTAACTAGCGGGGGGGCAGATACGCAGTATTTT. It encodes CASSQVTSGGADTQYF.

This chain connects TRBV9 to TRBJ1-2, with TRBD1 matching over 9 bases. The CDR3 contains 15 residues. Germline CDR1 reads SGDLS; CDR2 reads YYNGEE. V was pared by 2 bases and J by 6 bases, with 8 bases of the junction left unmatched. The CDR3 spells CASSVEGQGPHGYTF. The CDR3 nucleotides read TGTGCCAGCAGCGTTGAGGGACAGGGTCCTCATGGCTACACCTTC.

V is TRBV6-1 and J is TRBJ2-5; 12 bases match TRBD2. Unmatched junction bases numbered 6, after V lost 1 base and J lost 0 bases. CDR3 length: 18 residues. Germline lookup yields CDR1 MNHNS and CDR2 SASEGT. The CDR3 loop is CASSEVTSGGPYQETQYF. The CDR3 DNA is TGTGCCAGCAGTGAAGTAACTAGCGGGGGGCCGTACCAAGAGACCCAGTACTTC.

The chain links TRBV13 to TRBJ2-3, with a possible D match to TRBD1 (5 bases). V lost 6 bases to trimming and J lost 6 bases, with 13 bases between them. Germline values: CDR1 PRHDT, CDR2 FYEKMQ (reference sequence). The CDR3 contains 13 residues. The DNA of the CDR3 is TGTGCCAGCAGGACAGTAGCTAGGGATACGCAGTATTTT. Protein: CASRTVARDTQYF.

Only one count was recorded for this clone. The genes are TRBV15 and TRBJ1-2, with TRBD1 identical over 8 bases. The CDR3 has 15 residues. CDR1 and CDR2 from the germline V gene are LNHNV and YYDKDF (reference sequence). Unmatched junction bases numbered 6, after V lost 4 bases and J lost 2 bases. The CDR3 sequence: CATSKGDRFNYGYTF. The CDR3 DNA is TGTGCCACCAGCAAAGGGGACAGGTTCAACTATGGCTACACCTTC.

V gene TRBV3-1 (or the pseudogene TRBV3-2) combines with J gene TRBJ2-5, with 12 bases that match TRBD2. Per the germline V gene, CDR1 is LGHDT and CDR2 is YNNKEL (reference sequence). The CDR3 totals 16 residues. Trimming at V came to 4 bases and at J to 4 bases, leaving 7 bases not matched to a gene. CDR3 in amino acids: CASSPMTSGGRETQYF. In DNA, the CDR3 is TGTGCCAGCAGCCCGATGACTAGCGGGGGAAGAGAGACCCAGTACTTC.

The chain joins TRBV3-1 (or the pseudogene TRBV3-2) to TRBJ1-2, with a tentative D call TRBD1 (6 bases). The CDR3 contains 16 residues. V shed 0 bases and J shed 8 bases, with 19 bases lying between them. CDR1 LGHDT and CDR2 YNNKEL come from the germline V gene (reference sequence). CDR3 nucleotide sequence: TGTGCCAGCAGCCAAGAACAGGGACTTCTGATCCTGGGCTACACCTTC. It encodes CASSQEQGLLILGYTF.

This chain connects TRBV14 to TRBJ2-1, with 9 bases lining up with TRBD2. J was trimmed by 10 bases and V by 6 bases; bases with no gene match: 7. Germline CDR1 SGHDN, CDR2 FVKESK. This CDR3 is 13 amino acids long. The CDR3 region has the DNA TGTGCCAGCAGTCCTTCAACTAGCGGGGAGCAGTTCTTC. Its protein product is CASSPSTSGEQFF.

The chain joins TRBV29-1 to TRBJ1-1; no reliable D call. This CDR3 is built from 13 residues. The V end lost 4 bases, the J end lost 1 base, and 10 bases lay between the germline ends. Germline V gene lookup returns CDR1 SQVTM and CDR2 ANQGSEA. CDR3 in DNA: TGCAGCGTTGTGTCTATGAGGAACACTGAAGCTTTCTTT. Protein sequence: CSVVSMRNTEAFF.

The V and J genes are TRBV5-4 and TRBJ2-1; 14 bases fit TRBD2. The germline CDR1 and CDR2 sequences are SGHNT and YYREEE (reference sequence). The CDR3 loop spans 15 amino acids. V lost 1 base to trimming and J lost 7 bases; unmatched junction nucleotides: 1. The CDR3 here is CASSLRTSGGNEQFF. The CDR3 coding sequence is TGTGCCAGCAGCTTGAGGACTAGCGGGGGGAATGAGCAGTTCTTC.

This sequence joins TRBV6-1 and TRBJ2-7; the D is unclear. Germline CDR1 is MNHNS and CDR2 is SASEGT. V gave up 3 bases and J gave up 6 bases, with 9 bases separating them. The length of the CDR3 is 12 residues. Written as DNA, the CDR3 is TGTGCCAGCAGTGAGTTATTATCCGAGCAGTACTTC. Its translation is CASSELLSEQYF.

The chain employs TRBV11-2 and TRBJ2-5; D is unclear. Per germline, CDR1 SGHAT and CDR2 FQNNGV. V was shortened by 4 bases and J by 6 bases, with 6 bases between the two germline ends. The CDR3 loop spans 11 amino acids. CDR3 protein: CASSSPQTQYF. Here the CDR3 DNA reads TGTGCCAGCAGCTCGCCCCAGACCCAGTACTTC.

CDR3 bases: TGTGCCAGCAGGGTAGAGGGGGGAAAAGGGAACACTGAAGCTTTCTTT. Encoded protein: CASRVEGGKGNTEAFF. The chain uses TRBV2 and TRBJ1-1; D is perhaps TRBD1 (6 bases). With 6 bases removed from V and 1 base from J, the gap between germline ends came to 18 bases. CDR3 length: 16 amino acids. Germline CDR1 SNHLY, CDR2 FYNNEI. The full variable domain, with the rest looked up from reference TRBV2 and TRBJ1-1, is EPEVTQTPSHQVTQMGQEVILRCVPISNHLYFYWYRQILGQKVEFLVSFYNNEISEKSEIFDDQFSVERPDGSNFTLKIRSTKLEDSAMYFCASRVEGGKGNTEAFFGQGTRLTVV.

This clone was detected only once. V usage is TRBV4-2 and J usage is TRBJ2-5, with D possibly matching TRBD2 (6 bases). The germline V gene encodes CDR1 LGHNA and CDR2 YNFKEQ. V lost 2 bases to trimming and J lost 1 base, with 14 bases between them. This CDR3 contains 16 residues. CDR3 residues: CASSQRGGDFQETQYF. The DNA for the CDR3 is TGTGCCAGCAGCCAAAGGGGCGGGGACTTCCAAGAGACCCAGTACTTC.

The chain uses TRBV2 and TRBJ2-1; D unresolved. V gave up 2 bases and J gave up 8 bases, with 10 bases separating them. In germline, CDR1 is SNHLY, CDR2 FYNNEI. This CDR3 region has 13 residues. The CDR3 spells CASSELRLYEQFF. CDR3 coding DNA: TGTGCCAGCAGTGAACTAAGGCTTTATGAGCAGTTCTTC.

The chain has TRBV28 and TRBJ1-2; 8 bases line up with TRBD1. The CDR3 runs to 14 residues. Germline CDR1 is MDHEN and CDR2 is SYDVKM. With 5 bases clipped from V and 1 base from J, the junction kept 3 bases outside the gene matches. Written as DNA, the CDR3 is TGTGCCAGCAGTCAGGGGGCAGGTAACTATGGCTACACCTTC. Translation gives CASSQGAGNYGYTF.

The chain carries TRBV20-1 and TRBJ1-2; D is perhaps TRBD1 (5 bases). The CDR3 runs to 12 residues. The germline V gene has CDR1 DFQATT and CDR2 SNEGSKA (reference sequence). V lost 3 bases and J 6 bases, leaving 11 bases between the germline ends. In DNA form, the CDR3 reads TGCAGTGCTAGTCTGGCAGGGCATGGCTACACCTTC. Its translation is CSASLAGHGYTF.